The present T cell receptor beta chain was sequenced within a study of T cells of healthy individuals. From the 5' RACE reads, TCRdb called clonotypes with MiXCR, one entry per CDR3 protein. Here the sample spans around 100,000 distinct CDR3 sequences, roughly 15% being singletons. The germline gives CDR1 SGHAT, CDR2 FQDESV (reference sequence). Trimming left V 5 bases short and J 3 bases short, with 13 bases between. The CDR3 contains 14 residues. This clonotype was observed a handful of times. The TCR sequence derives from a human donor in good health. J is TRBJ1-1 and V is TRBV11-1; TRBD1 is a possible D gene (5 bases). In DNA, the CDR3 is TGTGCCAGCAGCCCATGGGACGGATACACTGAAGCTTTCTTT. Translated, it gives CASSPWDGYTEAFF. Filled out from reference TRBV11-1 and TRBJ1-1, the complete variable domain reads EAEVAQSPRYKITEKSQAVAFWCDPISGHATLYWYRQILGQGPELLVQFQDESVVDDSQLPKDRFSAERLKGVDSTLKIQPAELGDSAMYLCASSPWDGYTEAFFGQGTRLTVV.